This T cell receptor (beta chain) was found in a study of blood T cell repertoires in COVID-19 (dated by TCRdb to about 2020). For context, the study as a whole: Samples covering the acute and convalescent phases of COVID-19 were provided by collaborators in the United States, Italy and Spain. A freely available public database, intended as a resource for researchers studying the immune response to SARS-CoV-2, is where the repertoires were released. Sample metadata almost always included a de-identified subject ID, COVID-19 status, age in years and sex. The prospective study material was composed of cDNA or gDNA derived from T cells, B-cell-depleted T cells, or PBMCs. The dataset comprised deeply sampled blood TCRbeta repertoires from subjects exposed to, actively infected with, or recovered from COVID-19. HLA class I and class II types, where available, came from metadata supplied by the sample provider rather than from assay-based typing. The samples were drawn from the first 160 participants of the ongoing ImmuneRACE study and from 950 to 1,500 subjects provided by 6 global collaborators. Broad study findings and their caveats: Clinical and demographic metadata were provided uncurated, with the amount varying by source and participant.

Points on this clone: Its antigen specificity is not known. No per-base quality is available; no much larger clone lies one base away.

The CDR1 and CDR2 encoded by the germline V gene are KGHSH and LQKENI. V was cut back by 3 bases and J by 4 bases, leaving a gap of 21 bases between them. The cysteine opens and the phenylalanine closes a CDR3 of 17 amino acids. Just the 51-base CDR3 DNA is kept, in frame starting at base 1. Whole blood was collected in K2EDTA tubes by collaborating institutions according to the institutions' own protocols. Collaborator samples were shipped for TCRbeta analysis as frozen whole blood, isolated PBMCs, or DNA extracted from either sample type. TCRbeta CDR3 regions were amplified from genomic DNA using the immunoSEQ Assay, a bias-controlled multiplex PCR. Per the original workflow: Within the assay, amplification of reference gene primers was used to estimate how many nucleated cells each sample contained. To quantify the absolute abundance of each unique TCRbeta CDR3 rearrangement, sequence reads were collapsed and filtered. For each sample, productive Simpson clonality was calculated by taking the square root of Simpson's diversity index across productive rearrangements. The table was pulled from immuneACCESS by TCRdb, which kept in-frame rearrangements only. Such tables lose some clones; where checked, under half of the loss comes from unresolved V genes, and the rest has no known cause. V, J and clone size reflect that table, while D and trimming were determined from the DNA. The sample table shows fewer than 300,000 clones, and roughly 90% are seen once. The ten largest account for approximately 8.8% of the sample.

The rearrangement joined TRBV18 to TRBJ1-2; too little of a D gene remains to name it. Sequenced material: peripheral blood. The TCR sequence derives from a man younger than 35 with active or convalescent COVID-19. The bases are TGTGCCAGCTCACCGTTGGTCTCTTTGGGTGAGGTCTATGGCTACACCTTC. This is translated as CASSPLVSLGEVYGYTF. Reference TRBV18 and TRBJ1-2 genes cover what lies past the CDR3, so the full variable domain is NAGVMQNPRHLVRRRGQEARLRCSPMKGHSHVYWYRQLPEEGLKFMVYLQKENIIDESGMPKERFSAEFPKEGPSILRIQQVVRGDSAAYFCASSPLVSLGEVYGYTFGSGTRLTVV.